This T cell receptor (beta chain) was retrieved from a study of blood T cell repertoires in COVID-19. Study-wide background: The United States, Italy and Spain supplied acute and convalescent COVID-19 samples. The cDNA or gDNA used as material had been derived from T cells, B-cell-depleted T cells, or PBMCs.

CDR3 length: 12 amino acids. CDR1 and CDR2 from the germline V gene are SGHNT and YENEEA. V shed 4 bases and J shed 4 bases, with 5 bases lying between them. The method was immunoSEQ multiplex PCR; TCRdb's version includes in-frame clones alone and lacks a portion of them. The table lists about 300,000 clones, over 70% of them singletons. The sequence derives from a woman aged 50 to 65 with acute or convalescent COVID-19. The source material was peripheral blood. This chain joins TRBV11-3 and TRBJ2-1; D remains ambiguous. The CDR3: CASSYSYNEQFF. The CDR3, as DNA: TGTGCCAGCAGCTACTCATACAATGAGCAGTTCTTC.